This entry lists 22 T cell receptor beta chains sequenced from one sample in a study of Graves' ophthalmopathy and Graves' hyperthyroidism. As the template, RNA transcripts were used to amplify TCR beta CDR3 regions. The first-round RT-PCR employed HTBI primers together with the Qiagen OneStep RT-PCR kit. A multiplex PCR was then performed as the second round. TCRdb reprocessed the multiplex PCR reads via MiXCR and lists one record per CDR3 protein. The sample records hundreds of thousands of distinct CDR3 sequences, approximately 15% being singletons. The sequencing sample was made of blood. The receptors derive from a woman aged 30 to 39 with Graves' ophthalmopathy.

At least ten counts were recorded for this clonotype. This chain uses TRBV28 with TRBJ1-1; no definite D call. Germline CDR1 MDHEN, CDR2 SYDVKM. The CDR3 is made up of 14 amino acids. The V gene lost 5 bases and the J gene lost 1 base, with 11 bases spanning the gap. Written as DNA, the CDR3 is TGTGCCAGCAGTGTACAGAGCTGGAACACTGAAGCTTTCTTT. This codes for CASSVQSWNTEAFF. Together with reference TRBV28 and TRBJ1-1, the CDR3 gives the full variable domain: DVKVTQSSRYLVKRTGEKVFLECVQDMDHENMFWYRQDPGLGLRLIYFSYDVKMKEKGDIPEGYSVSREKKERFSLILESASTNQTSMYLCASSVQSWNTEAFFGQGTRLTVV.

This clonotype was detected many times. The J gene is TRBJ2-4, the V gene TRBV20-1; no clear D gene. This CDR3 spans 16 amino acids. Per the germline V gene, CDR1 is DFQATT and CDR2 is SNEGSKA (reference sequence). Trimming cost V 0 bases and J 0 bases, with 12 bases left between them. The CDR3 nucleotides read TGCAGTGCTAGAGACCCAGGAACCATAGCCAAAAACATTCAGTACTTC. Amino acid sequence: CSARDPGTIAKNIQYF.

In its sample, this clonotype was seen many times. The rearrangement joins TRBV6-2 or TRBV6-3 to TRBJ2-5; D remains unclear. Germline V CDR1 and CDR2: MNHEY, SVGEGT. The CDR3 contains 12 residues. V was cut by 4 bases and J by 5 bases, with 8 bases left in between. CDR3 sequence (DNA): TGTGCCAGCAGTTGGGTCGGGGAGACCCAGTACTTC. This encodes CASSWVGETQYF.

There are many counts of this clonotype. The chain employs TRBV12-3 or TRBV12-4 and TRBJ2-5; TRBD2 matches at 9 bases. The trim removed 2 bases at V and 5 bases at J, leaving 6 bases unmatched. This CDR3 has 15 residues. CDR3 loop: CASSLTAGGAETQYF. The CDR3 DNA is TGTGCCAGCAGTTTAACAGCGGGGGGTGCGGAGACCCAGTACTTC.

This chain uses TRBV7-9 with TRBJ2-2; 9 nucleotides align to TRBD2. V trimming: 2 bases; J trimming: 3 bases; junction bases outside the gene matches: 1. The germline CDR1 and CDR2 sequences are SEHNR and FQNEAQ (reference sequence). The CDR3 loop spans 15 amino acids. The CDR3 bases are TGTGCCAGCAGCTTAAAGCGGGAGGACACCGGGGAGCTGTTTTTT. Protein sequence: CASSLKREDTGELFF.

This clonotype was seen many times. The CDR3 coding sequence is TGTGCCAGTAGCCCCGCCTGGACAGGGGACGAGACCCAGTACTTC. This encodes CASSPAWTGDETQYF. The chain links TRBV19 to TRBJ2-5, with TRBD1 matching 9 bases. The CDR3 runs 15 residues. V trimming: 6 bases; J trimming: 5 bases; junction bases outside the gene matches: 10. Looked up from germline, CDR1 is LNHDA and CDR2 is SQIVND (reference sequence).

This chain joins TRBV29-1 and TRBJ2-7, with D perhaps TRBD2 (6 bases). Germline V lookup: CDR1 SQVTM, CDR2 ANQGSEA. V was shortened by 2 bases and J by 3 bases, with 8 bases between the two germline ends. The CDR3 contains 12 residues. CDR3 in DNA: TGCAGCGTTGAAACCGGGGGCTACGAGCAGTACTTC. It is translated as CSVETGGYEQYF.

This clonotype was recorded at least ten times. The V and J genes are TRBV4-1 and TRBJ1-1; D remains ambiguous. V shed 5 bases and J shed 1 base, with 14 bases lying between them. Germline V gives CDR1 MGHRA, CDR2 YSYEKL. The CDR3 is 15 amino acids. The CDR3 sequence is CASSTRLSGNTEAFF. The CDR3 region has the DNA TGCGCCAGCAGCACTCGACTAAGCGGGAACACTGAAGCTTTCTTT.

This chain connects TRBV4-1 to TRBJ2-3; 11 bases are shared with TRBD2. Trimming removed 0 bases from V and 6 bases from J; junction bases left unmatched: 14. The CDR3 totals 19 residues. Germline lookup yields CDR1 MGHRA and CDR2 YSYEKL. The CDR3 DNA reads TGCGCCAGCAGCCAAGAAGACGGGGATAGCGGGGGGGCGGTGGATACGCAGTATTTT. Its translation is CASSQEDGDSGGAVDTQYF.

This clonotype appeared many times. The genes are TRBV7-2 and TRBJ2-5; D is perhaps TRBD2 (5 bases). The CDR3 consists of 14 residues. The germline V gene encodes CDR1 SGHTA and CDR2 FQGNSA. Trimming stripped 2 bases from V and 5 bases from J, with 12 bases between. The CDR3 sequence: CASSLRLSGETQYF. In nucleotides, the CDR3 is TGTGCCAGCAGCTTAAGACTTTCGGGGGAGACCCAGTACTTC.

V usage is TRBV12-3 or TRBV12-4 and J usage is TRBJ1-1, with D perhaps matching TRBD1 (6 bases). Trimming removed 4 bases from V and 5 bases from J, with 17 bases in between. This CDR3 is 15 amino acids long. The CDR3 loop reads CASSSGMGGGTEAFF. The CDR3 region has the DNA TGTGCCAGCAGTTCCGGGATGGGAGGGGGGACTGAAGCTTTCTTT.

This clonotype was detected ten times or more. The rearrangement joins TRBV6-1 to TRBJ1-1; 7 bases are a match to TRBD1. Trimming removed 7 bases from V and 6 bases from J; junction bases left unmatched: 8. The CDR3 length is 13 residues. The germline CDR1 and CDR2 sequences are MNHNS and SASEGT. CDR3 coding DNA: TGTGCCAGCAACAGAGACAGGGCCTCTGAAGCTTTCTTT. This gives the protein CASNRDRASEAFF.

This clonotype was seen repeatedly, ten times or more. In nucleotides, the CDR3 is TGTGCCAGTACCTACGACAGGGGCGCTGGCTATGGCTACACCTTC. Translated: CASTYDRGAGYGYTF. The chain has TRBV19 and TRBJ1-2; 8 nucleotides align to TRBD1. Germline V CDR1 and CDR2: LNHDA, SQIVND (reference sequence). V was pared by 7 bases and J by 4 bases, with 11 bases of the junction left unmatched. This CDR3 contains 15 residues.

Many counts were recorded for this clonotype. A much larger clone lies a single base off, so this may be a read error. V and J are TRBV12-3 or TRBV12-4 and TRBJ1-1; no definite D call. The length of the CDR3 is 12 residues. V lost 6 bases and J lost 1, with 6 bases in between. In DNA form, the CDR3 reads TGTGCCAGCAGACAGACGAACACTGAAGCTTTCTTT. It encodes CASRQTNTEAFF.

By its share, this clonotype is medium-sized. V is TRBV20-1 and J is TRBJ2-5; 7 nucleotides line up with TRBD2. Germline V gives CDR1 DFQATT, CDR2 SNEGSKA (reference sequence). The CDR3 contains 15 residues. After removal of 3 bases from V and 0 bases from J, the junction contained 7 bases not matched to a gene. In DNA form, the CDR3 reads TGCAGTGCTAGGGGCGGGGGACCGTACCAAGAGACCCAGTACTTC. Translation: CSARGGGPYQETQYF.

V is TRBV11-2 and J is TRBJ2-5, with 14 positions matching TRBD2. Trimming at V came to 3 bases and at J to 1 base, leaving 4 bases not matched to a gene. This CDR3 spans 17 amino acids. The V gene's germline CDR1 is SGHAT and CDR2 FQNNGV. The CDR3 reads CASSFGTSGGFQETQYF. In nucleotides, the CDR3 is TGTGCCAGCAGCTTTGGGACTAGCGGGGGCTTCCAAGAGACCCAGTACTTC.

The sample holds many counts of this clonotype. The chain carries TRBV5-1 and TRBJ2-7, with 9 bases aligning to TRBD1. The germline V gene has CDR1 SGHRS and CDR2 YFSETQ. The CDR3 length is 15 residues. J gave up 6 bases and V 4 bases, and 11 bases lay outside the gene matches. For the CDR3, the DNA is TGCGCCAGCAGCACCGTGGGACAGGGTATGGGCGAGCAGTACTTC. Its protein is CASSTVGQGMGEQYF.

This clonotype was seen at least ten times. The chain employs TRBV7-9 and TRBJ1-1; weak D call: TRBD1 (5 bases). V shed 5 bases and J shed 3 bases, with 13 bases lying between them. The CDR3 totals 14 residues. Per germline, CDR1 SEHNR and CDR2 FQNEAQ (reference sequence). DNA for the CDR3: TGTGCCAGCAGCGGAGGCAGGGTGGACACTGAAGCTTTCTTT. As protein: CASSGGRVDTEAFF.

This clonotype was counted only a few times. The chain recombines TRBV27 with TRBJ1-5; the D gene is possibly TRBD1 (6 bases). Trimming removed 3 bases from V and 7 bases from J, with 16 bases in between. The CDR3 has 15 residues. Germline V gene lookup returns CDR1 MNHEY and CDR2 SMNVEV (reference sequence). The CDR3: CASSFGGAEGQPQHF. CDR3 DNA: TGTGCCAGCAGTTTCGGGGGGGCCGAGGGCCAGCCCCAGCATTTT.

This clonotype was picked up many times. The chain employs TRBV12-3 or TRBV12-4 and TRBJ2-5, with D possibly called TRBD1 or TRBD2 (5 bases each). Trimming left V 6 bases short and J 7 bases short, with 21 bases between. The CDR3 sequence is 15 residues long. The CDR3 is CASSPPWDGGWTQYF. The CDR3 region has the DNA TGTGCCAGCAGCCCACCCTGGGACGGCGGGTGGACCCAGTACTTC.

The sample holds many counts of this clonotype. The V call is TRBV7-9, the J call TRBJ2-7; 16 bases are shared with TRBD2. Germline V gives CDR1 SEHNR, CDR2 FQNEAQ (reference sequence). J was trimmed by 2 bases and V by 4 bases; bases with no gene match: 8. The CDR3 runs to 18 residues. The CDR3 loop is CASSSPGTSGRGAYEQYF. The CDR3 nucleotides read TGTGCCAGCAGCTCTCCCGGGACTAGCGGGAGGGGCGCCTACGAGCAGTACTTC.

This clonotype was seen at least ten times. CDR3 coding DNA: TGTGCCATCAGTAACCATTCAACCGGACTAGCGGGACTAAAAGAGACCCAGTACTTC. It is translated as CAISNHSTGLAGLKETQYF. The chain has TRBV10-3 and TRBJ2-5, with TRBD2 matching 12 bases. This CDR3 has 19 residues. The V and J ends lost 5 bases and 3 bases, in that order; junction bases with no gene match: 16. Germline assignment: CDR1 ENHRY and CDR2 SYGVKD.